These T cell receptor beta chains were read from a single sample in a study of T cells in Graves' hyperthyroidism and ophthalmopathy. TCRdb passed the multiplex PCR reads through MiXCR, listing each CDR3 protein once. The sample includes roughly 420,000 distinct CDR3 sequences, approximately 14% of them seen just once. The source material was blood. Receptor source: a young woman with Graves' hyperthyroidism. Each CDR3 is given with its conserved first and last residue.

V	J	CDR3
TRBV25-1	TRBJ1-2	CASSGVGGNYGYTF
TRBV5-5	TRBJ2-1	CASSFHEGPGQGLRMNYNEQFF
TRBV10-3	TRBJ1-5	CATGRESSQPQHF
TRBV6-1	TRBJ1-2	CASRQTGTGDGYTF
TRBV15	TRBJ1-4	CATCRGGRDEKLFF
TRBV7-6	TRBJ2-3	CASSRVETALDTQYF
TRBV7-8	TRBJ1-1	CASSLGQGGLGTEAFF
TRBV20-1	TRBJ2-3	CSADTGLRLTDTQYF
TRBV10-3	TRBJ2-6	CAAARLPSAGANVLTF
TRBV9	TRBJ2-6	CASSVAGSGANVLTF
TRBV20-1	TRBJ1-5	CSAAGGGNQPQHF
TRBV5-4	TRBJ1-1	CASSLGQGLTEAFF
TRBV5-1	TRBJ2-1	CASAPGTSGYYEQFF
TRBV11-2	TRBJ1-1	CASSLDRWGLGSHTEAFF
TRBV11-3	TRBJ2-3	CASSRGRGPEDTQYF
TRBV27	TRBJ2-1	CASSSPGVARDNEQFF
TRBV4-2	TRBJ2-5	CASSRPGQGVQETQYF
TRBV9	TRBJ2-1	CASSVAPGTYNEQFF
TRBV24-1	TRBJ1-5	CATSDWDSNQPQHF
TRBV27	TRBJ2-1	CASSLNGQVGNEQFF
TRBV19	TRBJ1-3	CATGTWDRGGNTIYF
TRBV3-1	TRBJ2-1	CASSQAWTGGRGNEQFF
TRBV6-2/TRBV6-3	TRBJ2-7	CASSLPSGSLFYEQYF
TRBV7-9	TRBJ1-1	CASSLKQANTEAFF
TRBV6-2/TRBV6-3	TRBJ2-7	CASSYSNLPGALTYEQYF